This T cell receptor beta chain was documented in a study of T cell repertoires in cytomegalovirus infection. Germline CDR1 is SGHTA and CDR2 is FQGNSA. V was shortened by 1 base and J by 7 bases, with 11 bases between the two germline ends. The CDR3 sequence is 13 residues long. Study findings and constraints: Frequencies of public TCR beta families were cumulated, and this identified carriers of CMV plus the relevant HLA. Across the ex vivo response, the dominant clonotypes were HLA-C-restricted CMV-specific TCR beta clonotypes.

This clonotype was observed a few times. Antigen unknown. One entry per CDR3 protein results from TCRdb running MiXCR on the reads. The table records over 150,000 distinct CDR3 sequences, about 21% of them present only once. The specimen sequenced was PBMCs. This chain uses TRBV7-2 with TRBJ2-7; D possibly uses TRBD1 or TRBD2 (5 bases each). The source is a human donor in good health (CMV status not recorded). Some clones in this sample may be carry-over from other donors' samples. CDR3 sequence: CASSLVGEQEQYF. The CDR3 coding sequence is TGTGCCAGCAGCTTAGTGGGGGAGCAGGAGCAGTACTTC.